A single sample is the source of the 29 T cell receptor beta chains below, sequenced in a study of T cells in localized non-small cell lung cancer. TCRdb's copy holds only in-frame clones and misses some; the assay was immunoSEQ multiplex PCR. The repertoire has fewer than 100,000 clones, about 91% of them found once; the top ten carry about 15%. The input for sequencing was peripheral blood, taken before any cancer treatment. The receptors come from a man between 40 and 70 years old with stage I squamous cell lung carcinoma.

The sample holds a few counts of this clone. V and J are TRBV4-1 and TRBJ2-1; D ambiguous. The germline CDR1 and CDR2 sequences are MGHRA and YSYEKL. Trimming took 1 base from V and 6 from J, leaving 13 bases between them. CDR3 length equals 15 residues. The CDR3 DNA is TGCGCCAGCAGCCAAGGGCCCCGACTCGGCAATGAGCAGTTCTTC. Amino acid sequence: CASSQGPRLGNEQFF.

This sequence joins TRBV20-1 and TRBJ2-5; D remains unclear. The CDR3 runs 10 residues. In germline, CDR1 is DFQATT, CDR2 SNEGSKA (reference sequence). The V end lost 7 bases, the J end lost 5 bases, and 8 bases lay between the germline ends. DNA for the CDR3: TGCAGTGTTATAAGGGAGACCCAGTACTTC. It yields the protein CSVIRETQYF.

This clone turned up a few times. This chain links TRBV5-4 with TRBJ2-3, with D possibly TRBD2 on 6 matching bases. V was trimmed by 4 bases and J by 4 bases, leaving 19 bases between them. The V gene's germline CDR1 is SGHNT and CDR2 YYREEE (reference sequence). CDR3 length: 16 residues. The DNA of the CDR3 is TGTGCCAGCAGCATCCCCACCGGGGGTAGGTCAGATACGCAGTATTTT. It encodes CASSIPTGGRSDTQYF.

The J gene is TRBJ2-3, the V gene TRBV7-2, with D possibly matching TRBD2 (5 bases). The CDR3 is made up of 13 amino acids. Per the germline V gene, CDR1 is SGHTA and CDR2 is FQGNSA. The V and J ends lost 8 bases and 3 bases respectively, with 12 bases between them. The CDR3 DNA is TGTGCCAGCGCCATCACTAGGACAGATACGCAGTATTTT. Translating gives CASAITRTDTQYF.

This clone has only one observation. The chain combines TRBV6-1 with TRBJ1-6; TRBD1 matches 11 bases. Germline values: CDR1 MNHNS, CDR2 SASEGT. The trim removed 7 bases at V and 8 bases at J, leaving 7 bases unmatched. The CDR3 length is 15 residues. The DNA of the CDR3 is TGTGCCAGCACGGGACAGGGGGTCCGGGATTCACCCCTCCACTTT. This gives the protein CASTGQGVRDSPLHF.

CDR3 sequence reads: CASSFQGGVSKFF. In DNA form, the CDR3 reads TGTGCCAGCAGCTTCCAGGGTGGGGTGTCGAAGTTCTTC. The V gene is TRBV7-8, the J gene TRBJ2-1; tentative D call: TRBD1 (5 bases). The germline V and J ends were trimmed by 3 bases and 14 bases, with 17 bases remaining between them. From germline, CDR1 is SGHVS and CDR2 FQNEAQ. This CDR3 has 13 amino acids.

This chain connects TRBV7-9 to TRBJ1-1, with 8 bases that match TRBD1. Looked up from germline, CDR1 is SEHNR and CDR2 is FQNEAQ (reference sequence). The CDR3 extends over 15 amino acids. Germline trimming cut 5 bases from V and 0 bases from J; bases unmatched to any gene: 5. This chain's CDR3 is CASSHPGQVNTEAFF. The CDR3 DNA is TGTGCCAGCAGCCATCCGGGACAGGTGAACACTGAAGCTTTCTTT. Variable domain in full (rest from reference TRBV7-9 and TRBJ1-1): DTGVSQNPRHKITKRGQNVTFRCDPISEHNRLYWYRQTLGQGPEFLTYFQNEAQLEKSRLLSDRFSAERPKGSFSTLEIQRTEQGDSAMYLCASSHPGQVNTEAFFGQGTRLTVV.

This chain connects TRBV5-4 to TRBJ1-1; 10 bases are a match to TRBD1. This CDR3 is 13 amino acids long. V dropped 4 bases and J dropped 5; count of bases not matched to a gene: 2. Germline lookup yields CDR1 SGHNT and CDR2 YYREEE (reference sequence). The CDR3 DNA is TGTGCCAGCAGCCAGGACAGGGGGACTGAAGCTTTCTTT. Its protein is CASSQDRGTEAFF.

The V and J genes are TRBV5-4 and TRBJ2-7; D is uncertain. CDR3 size: 15 residues. CDR1 and CDR2 from the germline V gene are SGHNT and YYREEE (reference sequence). Between the trimmed V and J ends, which lost 0 bases and 3 bases, there was a span of 13 bases. CDR3 loop: CASSLGTASLYEQYF. CDR3 bases: TGTGCCAGCAGCTTGGGGACGGCCAGCCTCTACGAGCAGTACTTC.

The rearrangement joins TRBV5-1 to TRBJ2-1; D gene unclear. The CDR3 is 13 amino acids. The germline V and J ends were trimmed by 5 bases and 3 bases, with 9 bases remaining between them. Germline CDR1 and CDR2: SGHRS and YFSETQ. DNA of the CDR3: TGCGCCAGCAGGGGATTACTCTACAATGAGCAGTTCTTC. This gives the protein CASRGLLYNEQFF.

As concerns this clone: This same CDR3 is encoded by further DNA sequences in the sample. The chain links TRBV5-1 to TRBJ1-1; unclear D gene. Trimming left V 4 bases short and J 1 base short, with 2 bases between. The CDR3 consists of 11 residues. Germline values: CDR1 SGHRS, CDR2 YFSETQ. CDR3 bases: TGCGCCAGCAGCGGGAACACTGAAGCTTTCTTT. It codes for CASSGNTEAFF.

The rearrangement joins TRBV5-4 to TRBJ2-5; 7 bases align to TRBD1. From germline, CDR1 is SGHNT and CDR2 YYREEE (reference sequence). V shed 1 base and J 5 bases; nucleotides not matched to a gene: 11. This CDR3 has 16 residues. The CDR3 bases are TGTGCCAGCAGCTTGTGGACAGGAGGAAAGTGGGAGACCCAGTACTTC. It yields the protein CASSLWTGGKWETQYF.

The genes are TRBV9 and TRBJ1-2; 7 positions agree with TRBD1. The V segment lost 5 bases and the J segment 2 bases; nucleotides outside the gene matches: 6. Germline V gene lookup returns CDR1 SGDLS and CDR2 YYNGEE. The length of the CDR3 is 14 residues. Here the CDR3 reads CASSSQGRNYGYTF. The CDR3 nucleotides read TGTGCCAGCAGTTCACAGGGGCGAAACTATGGCTACACCTTC. Full variable domain (missing parts from reference TRBV9 and TRBJ1-2): DSGVTQTPKHLITATGQRVTLRCSPRSGDLSVYWYQQSLDQGLQFLIQYYNGEERAKGNILERFSAQQFPDLHSELNLSSLELGDSALYFCASSSQGRNYGYTFGSGTRLTVV.

This CDR3 is CASSLRAPPQGSPLHF. The CDR3 coding sequence is TGTGCCAGCAGCTTACGGGCCCCTCCACAGGGTTCACCCCTCCACTTT. The V call is TRBV7-3, the J call TRBJ1-6, with TRBD1 as a possible D gene (6 bases). Looked up from germline, CDR1 is SGHTA and CDR2 is FQGTGA. CDR3 length: 16 amino acids. V lost 2 bases and J lost 9, with 17 bases in between.

CDR3 protein: CASSGIGDRERSYTF. Written as DNA, the CDR3 is TGTGCCAGCAGCGGAATAGGGGACAGGGAAAGGAGCTACACCTTC. This rearrangement joins TRBV7-8 to TRBJ1-2; TRBD1 matches 9 bases. V trimming: 5 bases; J trimming: 9 bases; junction bases outside the gene matches: 13. The CDR3 runs 15 residues. Germline V gene data show CDR1 as SGHVS and CDR2 as FQNEAQ.

CDR3 sequence reads: CAISAPLDFTGELFF. The DNA of the CDR3 is TGTGCCATCAGTGCCCCCTTGGATTTCACCGGGGAGCTGTTTTTT. This rearrangement joins TRBV10-3 to TRBJ2-2; D is ambiguous. From germline, CDR1 is ENHRY and CDR2 SYGVKD. The germline V and J ends were trimmed by 4 bases and 4 bases, with 13 bases remaining between them. This CDR3 has 15 residues.

This chain joins TRBV27 and TRBJ1-6; D is unresolved. Germline V gene data show CDR1 as MNHEY and CDR2 as SMNVEV (reference sequence). This CDR3 contains 13 residues. The V and J ends lost 1 base and 6 bases respectively, with 4 bases between them. The CDR3, as DNA: TGTGCCAGCAGTTTATTGGGTAATTCACCCCTCCACTTT. Translating it yields CASSLLGNSPLHF.

The chain uses TRBV27 and TRBJ2-1; 7 nucleotides align to TRBD2. Germline CDR1 MNHEY, CDR2 SMNVEV (reference sequence). Trimming removed 6 bases from V and 4 bases from J; junction bases left unmatched: 9. This CDR3 is 15 amino acids long. This chain's CDR3 is CASSPWLGGYNEQFF. The CDR3 nucleotides read TGTGCCAGCAGCCCTTGGTTGGGAGGGTACAATGAGCAGTTCTTC.

This clone has just one count. The chain uses TRBV6-5 and TRBJ1-2; D might be TRBD1 (6 bases). The CDR3 has 13 residues. Germline V lookup: CDR1 MNHEY, CDR2 SVGAGI. Deletions cut 3 bases from V and 5 bases from J, with 10 bases between. The CDR3 loop reads CASSYDRIYGYTF. CDR3 sequence (DNA): TGTGCCAGCAGTTATGACAGGATTTATGGCTACACCTTC.

In this sample, this clone turned up a few times. The V call is TRBV2, the J call TRBJ1-2; D unresolved. V shed 6 bases and J shed 1 base, with 9 bases lying between them. Per germline, CDR1 SNHLY and CDR2 FYNNEI. The CDR3 is made up of 13 amino acids. The chain's CDR3 is CASRQENNYGYTF. In DNA form, the CDR3 reads TGTGCCAGCAGGCAGGAGAATAACTATGGCTACACCTTC.

This clone was recorded once. The chain has TRBV7-9 and TRBJ1-4; D is perhaps TRBD1 (6 bases). V was cut by 5 bases and J by 7 bases, with 14 bases left in between. Germline V gene sequence: CDR1 SEHNR, CDR2 FQNEAQ (reference sequence). This CDR3 has 14 amino acids. CDR3 residues: CASSARGGGEKLFF. CDR3 nucleotide sequence: TGTGCCAGCAGCGCCAGGGGCGGTGGTGAAAAACTGTTTTTT.

Here the CDR3 DNA reads TGTGCCAGCAGCTTAGCGAACGAGCAGTACTTC. Protein: CASSLANEQYF. This chain joins TRBV7-2 and TRBJ2-7; unclear D gene. Germline assignment: CDR1 SGHTA and CDR2 FQGNSA. The CDR3 covers 11 residues. Trimming shortened V by 0 bases and J by 5 bases, and 2 bases separated the two germline ends.

The rearrangement uses TRBV4-3 and TRBJ2-2; D remains unclear. Germline CDR1 reads LGHNA; CDR2 reads YSLEER. The CDR3 has 14 residues. V lost 3 bases and J lost 2, with 7 bases in between. For the CDR3, the DNA is TGCGCCAGCAGCCATAGGACCAACACCGGGGAGCTGTTTTTT. This translates into CASSHRTNTGELFF.

The V gene is TRBV5-6, the J gene TRBJ1-1; 8 bases line up with TRBD1. The CDR3 contains 13 residues. The V segment lost 2 bases and the J segment 4 bases; nucleotides outside the gene matches: 1. The germline gives CDR1 SGHDT, CDR2 YYEEEE. The CDR3 loop reads CASSFDRGTEAFF. CDR3 bases: TGTGCCAGCAGCTTTGACAGGGGCACTGAAGCTTTCTTT. The full variable domain, its missing parts supplied by reference TRBV5-6 and TRBJ1-1, is DAGVTQSPTHLIKTRGQQVTLRCSPKSGHDTVSWYQQALGQGPQFIFQYYEEEERQRGNFPDRFSGHQFPNYSSELNVNALLLGDSALYLCASSFDRGTEAFFGQGTRLTVV.

As regards this clone: At the DNA level, this CDR3 is encoded by other sequences in the same sample as well. The chain links TRBV18 to TRBJ1-3, with D possibly being TRBD1 (5 bases). The ends were cut back, 3 bases at V and 4 bases at J, with 10 bases in the middle. Germline CDR1 is KGHSH and CDR2 is LQKENI. This CDR3 region has 14 residues. The CDR3 DNA reads TGTGCCAGCTCACCGCAGGGAACGGGAAACACCATATATTTT. Translated: CASSPQGTGNTIYF.

The CDR3 loop reads CATSRDWAGGLNTEAFF. Here the CDR3 DNA reads TGTGCCACCAGCAGAGATTGGGCAGGGGGCTTGAACACTGAAGCTTTCTTT. J is TRBJ1-1 and V is TRBV15; 8 bases line up with TRBD1. The trim removed 0 bases at V and 0 bases at J, leaving 6 bases unmatched. The CDR3 has 17 amino acids. Germline V gives CDR1 LNHNV, CDR2 YYDKDF (reference sequence).

The chain recombines TRBV6-1 with TRBJ1-2; D remains ambiguous. Per the germline V gene, CDR1 is MNHNS and CDR2 is SASEGT. The CDR3 covers 15 residues. V was pared by 1 base and J by 4 bases, with 13 bases between. In nucleotides, the CDR3 is TGTGCCAGCAGTGAAGGAGGGAGCGGAGTCTATGGCTACACCTTC. Translated, it gives CASSEGGSGVYGYTF.

This chain links TRBV2 with TRBJ2-1; the D is unclear. The CDR3 length is 11 residues. V shed 5 bases and J shed 9 bases, with 8 bases lying between them. Germline V gene data show CDR1 as SNHLY and CDR2 as FYNNEI. The CDR3 nucleotides are TGTGCCAGCAGTCGAAATGCTGAGCAGTTCTTC. Protein sequence: CASSRNAEQFF.

This sequence joins TRBV12-5 and TRBJ2-3; D gene uncertain. This CDR3 is 14 amino acids long. With 5 bases removed from V and 3 bases from J, the gap between germline ends came to 12 bases. The germline CDR1 and CDR2 sequences are LGHNT and FRNRAP. CDR3 nucleotide sequence: TGTGCTAGTGGTCCCGGCAGTGGTACAGATACGCAGTATTTT. Protein product: CASGPGSGTDTQYF.